The 30 T cell receptor beta chains below come from one sample, sequenced in a study of Ad26.COV2.S vaccination and SARS-CoV-2 variants. Produced via immunoSEQ multiplex PCR; TCRdb's table is partial and in-frame only. Among about 220,000 clones, 88% were seen once, and the ten largest hold roughly a tenth. The treatment: about 20 received Ad26.COV2.S at low or high dose, single or two shots; about 5 received placebo; per-sample allocation not given. Sampling happened 63 days after the first vaccine or placebo injection. Sequences were derived from peripheral blood, sampled in a trial of Ad26.COV2.S vaccine versus placebo. The receptor set was obtained from a person between 18 and 59 years old who received the Ad26.COV2.S COVID-19 vaccine or a placebo.

V and J are TRBV7-3 and TRBJ2-1; D is ambiguous. The V and J ends lost 2 bases and 3 bases respectively, with 5 bases between them. The CDR3 has 13 amino acids. Germline assignment: CDR1 SGHTA and CDR2 FQGTGA. The CDR3 coding sequence is TGTGCCAGCAGCTTAGTTCTCTACAATGAGCAGTTCTTC. Residues: CASSLVLYNEQFF. The full variable domain, its missing parts supplied by reference TRBV7-3 and TRBJ2-1, is GAGVSQTPSNKVTEKGKYVELRCDPISGHTALYWYRQSLGQGPEFLIYFQGTGAADDSGLPNDRFFAVRPEGSVSTLKIQRTERGDSAVYLCASSLVLYNEQFFGPGTRLTVL.

The CDR3 sequence: CASSLYPSGGNEQFF. The CDR3 DNA sequence: TGCGCCAGCAGCTTGTACCCTAGCGGGGGCAATGAGCAGTTCTTC. The chain joins TRBV5-1 to TRBJ2-1; TRBD2 aligns across 10 bases. Germline V gene data show CDR1 as SGHRS and CDR2 as YFSETQ. The CDR3 covers 15 residues. The ends lost 1 base at V and 6 bases at J; junction bases unmatched: 4.

V and J are TRBV12-5 and TRBJ2-7; 10 nucleotides line up with TRBD1. This CDR3 comprises 15 residues. Germline V lookup: CDR1 LGHNT, CDR2 FRNRAP. V shed 6 bases and J 2 bases; nucleotides not matched to a gene: 7. DNA for the CDR3: TGTGCTAGTGGGGTCCGGGACAGGGGTCCCTACGAGCAGTACTTC. This translates into CASGVRDRGPYEQYF.

This clone was seen only a few times. This chain uses TRBV24-1 with TRBJ2-5; D unclear. The CDR3 length is 12 residues. Trimming pared 3 bases from V and 5 bases from J, leaving 6 bases between. CDR1 KGHDR and CDR2 SFDVKD come from the germline V gene. CDR3 DNA sequence: TGTGCCACCAGTGATGGGATGGAGACCCAGTACTTC. As protein: CATSDGMETQYF.

The genes are TRBV3-1 (or the pseudogene TRBV3-2) and TRBJ1-4; D not certain. The CDR3 totals 15 residues. Germline CDR1 is LGHDT and CDR2 is YNNKEL (reference sequence). The V end was cut by 4 bases, the J end by 7 bases, with 16 bases between. This CDR3 is CASSLGPTVGEKLFF. In DNA form, the CDR3 reads TGTGCCAGCAGCCTCGGGCCAACCGTGGGTGAAAAACTGTTTTTT.

The CDR3 DNA reads as TGTGCCAGCAGTGAAGTAGTACGGGGGGCTCGGACGGATGAGCAGTTCTTC. This translates into CASSEVVRGARTDEQFF. The chain has TRBV6-1 and TRBJ2-1; possible D gene TRBD2, 7 bases. Looked up from germline, CDR1 is MNHNS and CDR2 is SASEGT. Deletions cut 1 base from V and 8 bases from J, with 21 bases between. The CDR3 is made up of 17 amino acids.

This chain uses TRBV2 with TRBJ1-1; D not certain. The germline V gene has CDR1 SNHLY and CDR2 FYNNEI. Trimming shortened V by 4 bases and J by 0 bases, and 12 bases separated the two germline ends. This CDR3 has 15 amino acids. The CDR3 here is CASSALGLLNTEAFF. As DNA, the CDR3 is TGTGCCAGCAGTGCTCTAGGGCTACTGAACACTGAAGCTTTCTTT.

The chain links TRBV2 to TRBJ2-5; 11 nucleotides agree with TRBD2. Looked up from germline, CDR1 is SNHLY and CDR2 is FYNNEI. This CDR3 contains 16 residues. The J segment lost 0 bases and the V segment lost 6 bases, leaving 6 bases of the junction unmatched. CDR3 in amino acids: CASRDLGLADQETQYF. CDR3 nucleotides: TGTGCCAGCAGAGATCTGGGACTAGCGGACCAAGAGACCCAGTACTTC.

The chain uses TRBV7-2 and TRBJ2-7, with 7 bases fitting TRBD1. The CDR3 contains 14 residues. Germline loops: CDR1 SGHTA, CDR2 FQGNSA. After removal of 5 bases from V and 6 bases from J, the junction contained 10 bases not matched to a gene. The CDR3 loop is CASSPIRGPGEQYF. As DNA, the CDR3 is TGTGCCAGCAGCCCCATTAGGGGGCCAGGCGAGCAGTACTTC.

This clone appeared a single time. The chain uses TRBV4-3 and TRBJ2-3, with D possibly matching TRBD2 (6 bases). The V end was cut by 3 bases, the J end by 1 base, with 17 bases between. The CDR3 is 17 residues long. The germline V gene encodes CDR1 LGHNA and CDR2 YSLEER. CDR3 region: CASSHSTGARGTDTQYF. The CDR3 nucleotides are TGCGCCAGCAGCCACTCCACGGGAGCTCGGGGCACAGATACGCAGTATTTT.

The chain carries TRBV10-3 and TRBJ1-1; D call uncertain. The CDR3 has 15 amino acids. The germline V and J ends were trimmed by 3 bases and 1 base, with 12 bases remaining between them. Germline CDR1 reads ENHRY; CDR2 reads SYGVKD. Here the CDR3 reads CAISEGRWWNTEAFF. CDR3 coding DNA: TGTGCCATCAGTGAAGGAAGGTGGTGGAACACTGAAGCTTTCTTT.

This clone was recorded only once. The CDR3 region has the DNA TGTGCCAGCTCACCATTGGCGTCTAGCACAGATACGCAGTATTTT. Translation gives CASSPLASSTDTQYF. This chain uses TRBV18 with TRBJ2-3; D not certain. This CDR3 comprises 15 residues. Germline-derived CDR1 and CDR2 are KGHSH and LQKENI. V gave up 2 bases and J gave up 0 bases, with 9 bases separating them.

About this clone itself: Distinct nucleotide sequences in the sample also encode this CDR3. Written as DNA, the CDR3 is TGTGCCAGCAGTTTAGTTAGGGGTTACGAGCAGTACTTC. It encodes CASSLVRGYEQYF. The rearrangement joins TRBV12-3 or TRBV12-4 to TRBJ2-7, with TRBD1 as a possible D gene (5 bases). The V end was cut by 1 base, the J end by 4 bases, with 8 bases between. The CDR3 sequence is 13 residues long.

The chain links TRBV19 to TRBJ1-2; 10 bases are shared with TRBD1. CDR3 length: 14 residues. The V and J ends lost 5 bases and 5 bases, in that order; junction bases with no gene match: 5. Looked up from germline, CDR1 is LNHDA and CDR2 is SQIVND (reference sequence). The CDR3 DNA is TGTGCCAGTAGTCCTGGGACAGGGGAATATGGCTACACCTTC. Its translation is CASSPGTGEYGYTF.

The table lists this clone with a count of one. This rearrangement joins TRBV11-2 to TRBJ2-3; the match to TRBD1 covers 9 bases. This CDR3 comprises 17 residues. Germline CDR1 and CDR2: SGHAT and FQNNGV. V trimming: 3 bases; J trimming: 5 bases; junction bases outside the gene matches: 12. CDR3 DNA sequence: TGTGCCAGCAGCTTTGGACAGGGGCTTTGGGTACAAGATACGCAGTATTTT. Protein sequence: CASSFGQGLWVQDTQYF.

This rearrangement joins TRBV5-8 to TRBJ2-1, with TRBD2 matching over 10 bases. CDR3 size: 14 residues. Looked up from germline, CDR1 is SGHTS and CDR2 is YDEGEE. Unmatched junction bases numbered 0, after V lost 3 bases and J lost 3 bases. CDR3 DNA sequence: TGTGCCAGCAGCTGGACTAGCGGCTACAATGAGCAGTTCTTC. The encoded protein is CASSWTSGYNEQFF.

The chain joins TRBV28 to TRBJ1-1, with 9 bases lining up with TRBD1. Trimming removed 3 bases from V and 9 bases from J; junction bases left unmatched: 2. Germline loops: CDR1 MDHEN, CDR2 SYDVKM. CDR3 length: 12 amino acids. The CDR3 region has the DNA TGTGCCAGCAGTTTTACAGGGGGCAAAGCTTTCTTT. Its translation: CASSFTGGKAFF. The whole variable domain, filled in from reference TRBV28 and TRBJ1-1, reads DVKVTQSSRYLVKRTGEKVFLECVQDMDHENMFWYRQDPGLGLRLIYFSYDVKMKEKGDIPEGYSVSREKKERFSLILESASTNQTSMYLCASSFTGGKAFFGQGTRLTVV.

This clone has just one count. The chain links TRBV9 to TRBJ2-2, with TRBD2 matching over 9 bases. J was trimmed by 1 base and V by 4 bases; bases with no gene match: 5. The CDR3 spans 16 residues. From germline, CDR1 is SGDLS and CDR2 YYNGEE. The CDR3 loop reads CASSLLAGENTGELFF. CDR3 bases: TGTGCCAGCAGCCTTTTAGCGGGGGAGAACACCGGGGAGCTGTTTTTT.

The V gene is TRBV6-5, the J gene TRBJ2-1; tentatively, D is TRBD2 (6 bases). The ends were cut back, 5 bases at V and 5 bases at J, with 19 bases in the middle. The CDR3 totals 16 residues. The germline CDR1 and CDR2 sequences are MNHEY and SVGAGI. The CDR3 sequence is CASSNLAERADNEQFF. CDR3 nucleotides: TGTGCCAGCAGTAACTTAGCGGAGAGGGCCGACAATGAGCAGTTCTTC.

The J gene is TRBJ2-3, the V gene TRBV30, with a tentative D call TRBD1 (6 bases). The germline gives CDR1 GTSNPN, CDR2 SVGIG (reference sequence). There are 17 residues in the CDR3. Trimming took 6 bases from V and 2 from J, leaving 24 bases between them. CDR3 region: CACRQLQGDSVTDTQYF. CDR3 DNA: TGTGCCTGCCGACAGCTACAGGGTGACTCCGTCACAGATACGCAGTATTTT.

This clone appeared many times. The chain is built from TRBV6-4 and TRBJ2-3, with 9 bases identical to TRBD1. The CDR3 has 15 amino acids. V trimming: 6 bases; J trimming: 2 bases; junction bases outside the gene matches: 6. Looked up from germline, CDR1 is MRHNA and CDR2 is SNTAGT. The CDR3 loop is CASRAGTGHTDTQYF. CDR3 nucleotides: TGTGCCAGCAGAGCCGGGACAGGGCACACAGATACGCAGTATTTT.

The rearrangement joins TRBV5-6 to TRBJ2-3; D perhaps matches TRBD1 (5 bases). Germline V gene sequence: CDR1 SGHDT, CDR2 YYEEEE. V lost 4 bases and J 4 bases, leaving 22 bases between the germline ends. This CDR3 is 17 amino acids long. The DNA for the CDR3 is TGTGCCAGCAGCCCCAGGGCCGCCGCCTCTGGTTCAGATACGCAGTATTTT. Its translation is CASSPRAAASGSDTQYF.

The gene calls are TRBV6-6 and TRBJ2-7; 10 nucleotides agree with TRBD1. V lost 4 bases to trimming and J lost 2 bases; unmatched junction nucleotides: 2. This CDR3 region has 14 residues. The germline gives CDR1 MNHNY, CDR2 SVGAGI (reference sequence). CDR3 region: CASSWGQGTYEQYF. CDR3 nucleotides: TGTGCCAGCAGTTGGGGACAGGGGACCTACGAGCAGTACTTC.

The chain uses TRBV18 and TRBJ2-7; maybe TRBD1 (6 bases). Deletions cut 1 base from V and 4 bases from J, with 11 bases between. CDR1 is KGHSH and CDR2 is LQKENI in the germline V gene. The CDR3 is 14 residues long. This CDR3 is CASSPRQGIYEQYF. CDR3 coding DNA: TGTGCCAGCTCACCACGGCAGGGGATATACGAGCAGTACTTC.

The rearrangement joins TRBV5-6 to TRBJ2-1; a weak D match, TRBD2 (5 bases). Trimming left V 2 bases short and J 0 bases short, with 12 bases between. This CDR3 has 16 residues. Looked up from germline, CDR1 is SGHDT and CDR2 is YYEEEE. In DNA form, the CDR3 reads TGTGCCAGCAGCTTTTCGGGATATAGCTCCTACAATGAGCAGTTCTTC. This encodes CASSFSGYSSYNEQFF. The variable domain in full, with the rest retrieved from reference TRBV5-6 and TRBJ2-1, is DAGVTQSPTHLIKTRGQQVTLRCSPKSGHDTVSWYQQALGQGPQFIFQYYEEEERQRGNFPDRFSGHQFPNYSSELNVNALLLGDSALYLCASSFSGYSSYNEQFFGPGTRLTVL.

The rearrangement links TRBV30 to TRBJ2-7; D may match TRBD1 or TRBD2 (5 bases each). The CDR3 consists of 13 residues. CDR1 and CDR2 from the germline V gene are GTSNPN and SVGIG (reference sequence). Deletions cut 3 bases from V and 2 bases from J, with 11 bases between. This chain's CDR3 is CAWRGTATYEQYF. CDR3 nucleotides: TGTGCCTGGAGGGGGACCGCCACCTACGAGCAGTACTTC.

The CDR3 loop reads CASSSRTRTNQETQYF. In nucleotides, the CDR3 is TGCGCCAGCAGCTCACGGACACGAACCAACCAAGAGACCCAGTACTTC. J is TRBJ2-5 and V is TRBV5-1; D is possibly TRBD1 (5 bases). V lost 3 bases, J lost 0 bases, and 15 bases lay in between. Germline lookup yields CDR1 SGHRS and CDR2 YFSETQ. This CDR3 region has 16 residues.

The V and J genes are TRBV28 and TRBJ1-2, with D hard to call. Germline-derived CDR1 and CDR2 are MDHEN and SYDVKM. The CDR3 length is 15 residues. Between the trimmed V and J ends, which lost 7 bases and 2 bases, there was a span of 17 bases. CDR3 bases: TGTGCCAGCACCCTGGGCGGGAAATTGAACTATGGCTACACCTTC. Protein product: CASTLGGKLNYGYTF.

This chain joins TRBV15 and TRBJ2-5; 13 bases align to TRBD2. Unmatched junction bases numbered 9, after V lost 1 base and J lost 4 bases. There are 18 residues in the CDR3. Germline V lookup: CDR1 LNHNV, CDR2 YYDKDF (reference sequence). CDR3 loop: CATSRVPPTSGGAETQYF. The CDR3, as DNA: TGTGCCACCAGCAGAGTACCCCCTACTAGCGGGGGGGCAGAGACCCAGTACTTC.

The chain links TRBV7-9 to TRBJ1-5; 7 nucleotides align to TRBD1. The length of the CDR3 is 14 residues. Germline V CDR1 and CDR2: SEHNR, FQNEAQ (reference sequence). J lost 6 bases, V lost 3 bases, and 5 bases had no gene match. The CDR3 region is CASSLSQGVQPQHF. The CDR3 DNA reads TGTGCCAGCAGCTTGTCCCAGGGGGTTCAGCCCCAGCATTTT.